What follows is one T cell receptor (beta chain) and its context. Antigen: not known. Germline assignment: CDR1 SQVTM and CDR2 ANQGSEA. The CDR3 has 12 amino acids. The V end lost 7 bases, the J end lost 6 bases, and 15 bases lay between the germline ends. TCRdb called the RT-PCR reads again in MiXCR, with one record for every CDR3 protein. The data show 500,000 to 650,000 distinct CDR3 sequences, around 8% seen once. The data originate from a study of response to subunit inactivated influenza vaccine. Study-level results: Seasonal influenza vaccination, on each occasion, was suggested by the authors to recruit few new T cells.

The input for sequencing was PBMCs from blood, taken less than 30 months after vaccination. This receptor was obtained from a man in his fifties or sixties who received an inactivated influenza vaccine. This chain uses TRBV29-1 with TRBJ1-2; D unresolved. The CDR3 reads CSGGSPQDGYTF. The CDR3 DNA is TGCAGCGGCGGGTCCCCTCAAGATGGCTACACCTTC.